One and the same sample provided the 29 T cell receptor beta chains below, sequenced in a study of beta chain features in type 1 diabetes. Findings and caveats of the study: TCRB CDR3s were moderately but significantly shorter in Type 1 diabetes patients in all four CD4+ subsets.

The sequenced template was cDNA made from the entire isolated RNA. Assay: immunoSEQ multiplex PCR; the TCRdb copy retains only in-frame clones and omits some. Of around 300,000 clones listed, about 15% are singletons. Their antigen targets remain unknown. The source material was naive CD4+ T cells from blood. These receptor sequences come from a man younger than 35 with type 1 diabetes.

The V gene is TRBV2, the J gene TRBJ1-5, with TRBD1 as a possible D gene (5 bases). Deletions cut 3 bases from V and 1 base from J, with 10 bases between. The CDR3 covers 15 residues. Germline values: CDR1 SNHLY, CDR2 FYNNEI. The CDR3 coding sequence is TGTGCCAGCAGTGACGCACAGGTGAGCAATCAGCCCCAGCATTTT. Residues: CASSDAQVSNQPQHF.

This clone has more than one count but fewer than ten. The chain uses TRBV7-9 and TRBJ2-7; TRBD1 matches 12 bases. Germline V CDR1 and CDR2: SEHNR, FQNEAQ (reference sequence). Trimming took 7 bases from V and 8 from J; bases not matched to a gene: 9. This CDR3 is 14 amino acids long. The CDR3: CASTPPGQGAQQYF. DNA for the CDR3: TGTGCCAGCACTCCTCCGGGACAGGGGGCCCAGCAGTACTTC. The full variable domain, completed using reference TRBV7-9 and TRBJ2-7, is DTGVSQNPRHKITKRGQNVTFRCDPISEHNRLYWYRQTLGQGPEFLTYFQNEAQLEKSRLLSDRFSAERPKGSFSTLEIQRTEQGDSAMYLCASTPPGQGAQQYFGPGTRLTVT.

This chain uses TRBV6-5 with TRBJ2-7, with TRBD2 matching over 11 bases. This CDR3 has 15 amino acids. Germline V gene data show CDR1 as MNHEY and CDR2 as SVGAGI. The J segment lost 7 bases and the V segment lost 6 bases, leaving 11 bases of the junction unmatched. CDR3 in DNA: TGTGCCAGCAGACCCCTGGCTAGCGGGGGGAGGGAGCAGTACTTC. Protein sequence: CASRPLASGGREQYF.

The chain is built from TRBV25-1 and TRBJ1-2; 8 bases are a match to TRBD1. With V trimmed by 4 bases and J by 5 bases, 9 bases remained unmatched. CDR3 length: 15 amino acids. CDR1 is MGHDK, CDR2 SYGVNS, per germline. CDR3: CASSAPQDRGYGYTF. The CDR3 region has the DNA TGTGCCAGCAGTGCCCCTCAAGACAGGGGATATGGCTACACCTTC.

The sample holds a few counts of this clone. V is TRBV7-9 and J is TRBJ2-5; no reliable D call. CDR1 and CDR2 (germline): SEHNR, FQNEAQ (reference sequence). Trimming took 3 bases from V and 2 from J, leaving 7 bases between them. The CDR3 has 13 residues. In DNA, the CDR3 is TGTGCCAGCAGCTTCGTAGTTCAAGAGACCCAGTACTTC. Translating it yields CASSFVVQETQYF.

This chain connects TRBV27 to TRBJ1-1; the match to TRBD1 covers 8 bases. The J segment lost 3 bases and the V segment lost 5 bases, leaving 5 bases of the junction unmatched. CDR1 is MNHEY and CDR2 is SMNVEV in the germline V gene (reference sequence). This CDR3 comprises 14 residues. CDR3 sequence: CASSIRQGYTEAFF. The CDR3 nucleotides read TGTGCCAGCAGTATTCGACAGGGGTACACTGAAGCTTTCTTT.

As concerns this clone: Other nucleotide sequences from this sample produce the same CDR3. The rearrangement links TRBV29-1 to TRBJ1-1, with D unclear. This CDR3 is 13 amino acids long. The germline V gene has CDR1 SQVTM and CDR2 ANQGSEA. V lost 5 bases, J lost 0 bases, and 10 bases lay in between. DNA for the CDR3: TGCAGCGTTAGCGGGCAGTTGAACACTGAAGCTTTCTTT. It is translated as CSVSGQLNTEAFF.

The V and J genes are TRBV7-9 and TRBJ2-1; 9 bases map to TRBD2. CDR1 and CDR2 from the germline V gene are SEHNR and FQNEAQ (reference sequence). The CDR3 spans 14 residues. Germline trimming cut 4 bases from V and 6 bases from J; bases unmatched to any gene: 4. CDR3 bases: TGTGCCAGCAGCTCTGGGACTAGCCTCAATGAGCAGTTCTTC. Translating it yields CASSSGTSLNEQFF.

V and J are TRBV19 and TRBJ2-5, with TRBD2 matching 10 bases. Germline V lookup: CDR1 LNHDA, CDR2 SQIVND (reference sequence). The CDR3 covers 15 residues. The ends lost 6 bases at V and 5 bases at J; junction bases unmatched: 9. The CDR3 coding sequence is TGTGCCAGTAGCCGGCTAGCGGGAGATGGGGAGACCCAGTACTTC. Translating gives CASSRLAGDGETQYF.

A few counts support this clone. This rearrangement joins TRBV5-1 to TRBJ1-1, with a possible D match to TRBD1 (6 bases). The CDR3 extends over 15 amino acids. Germline CDR1 and CDR2: SGHRS and YFSETQ. Deletions cut 2 bases from V and 3 bases from J, with 14 bases between. As DNA, the CDR3 is TGCGCCAGCAGCTTAACAGGGAGGGGGGACACTGAAGCTTTCTTT. It codes for CASSLTGRGDTEAFF.

This clone appeared a few times. The chain has TRBV7-2 and TRBJ2-1; tentative D call: TRBD1 (6 bases). Germline V lookup: CDR1 SGHTA, CDR2 FQGNSA. The V gene lost 0 bases and the J gene lost 1 base, with 10 bases spanning the gap. The CDR3 consists of 16 residues. The CDR3 DNA sequence: TGTGCCAGCAGCTTAGCAGGGGGAATTTCCTACAATGAGCAGTTCTTC. Translating it yields CASSLAGGISYNEQFF.

A few counts support this clone. The V and J genes are TRBV7-2 and TRBJ1-2; D perhaps matches TRBD1 (6 bases). CDR3 length: 14 residues. The germline CDR1 and CDR2 sequences are SGHTA and FQGNSA. V was trimmed by 3 bases and J by 8 bases, leaving 16 bases between them. CDR3 sequence: CASSFQTGYEGYTF. The CDR3 DNA follows: TGTGCCAGCAGCTTTCAAACAGGGTATGAAGGCTACACCTTC.

V usage is TRBV7-9 and J usage is TRBJ2-1, with TRBD2 as a possible D gene (6 bases). V was cut by 7 bases and J by 0 bases, with 13 bases left in between. The CDR3 loop spans 15 amino acids. Looked up from germline, CDR1 is SEHNR and CDR2 is FQNEAQ (reference sequence). CDR3 nucleotides: TGTGCCAGCACGGGCCAGGACTACTCCTACAATGAGCAGTTCTTC. Amino acid sequence: CASTGQDYSYNEQFF.

The sample holds a few counts of this clone. This chain uses TRBV9 with TRBJ1-1; 7 nucleotides match TRBD1. The CDR3 sequence is 15 residues long. V trimming: 4 bases; J trimming: 9 bases; junction bases outside the gene matches: 15. Per the germline V gene, CDR1 is SGDLS and CDR2 is YYNGEE. The CDR3 region is CASSSTPGGASQAFF. The CDR3 DNA reads as TGTGCCAGCAGCTCAACTCCAGGGGGTGCTTCCCAAGCTTTCTTT.

CDR3 in amino acids: CASSYRQGTTEQYF. The DNA of the CDR3 is TGTGCCAGCAGCTATCGACAGGGGACGACCGAGCAGTACTTC. The V and J genes are TRBV14 and TRBJ2-7; 8 bases are shared with TRBD1. Germline CDR1 reads SGHDN; CDR2 reads FVKESK. This CDR3 is built from 14 residues. The junction had 9 bases not matched to a gene; V was cut back by 5 bases and J by 6 bases.

This clone has a handful of counts. The chain joins TRBV5-6 to TRBJ2-5, with 7 positions matching TRBD1. In germline, CDR1 is SGHDT, CDR2 YYEEEE. V gave up 3 bases and J gave up 2 bases; unmatched junction bases: 4. CDR3 length equals 14 residues. In DNA form, the CDR3 reads TGTGCCAGCAGCTCGGGACAGATTCAAGAGACCCAGTACTTC. Encoded protein: CASSSGQIQETQYF.

This chain joins TRBV18 and TRBJ2-7, with D unresolved. Trimming left V 0 bases short and J 4 bases short, with 7 bases between. Germline V CDR1 and CDR2: KGHSH, LQKENI. The CDR3 has 13 residues. The CDR3 DNA reads as TGTGCCAGCTCACCACCGATGAGGTACGAGCAGTACTTC. The encoded protein is CASSPPMRYEQYF. Filled out from reference TRBV18 and TRBJ2-7, the complete variable domain reads NAGVMQNPRHLVRRRGQEARLRCSPMKGHSHVYWYRQLPEEGLKFMVYLQKENIIDESGMPKERFSAEFPKEGPSILRIQQVVRGDSAAYFCASSPPMRYEQYFGPGTRLTVT.

The chain links TRBV30 to TRBJ1-5, with D perhaps TRBD1 (6 bases). This CDR3 region has 13 residues. Germline values: CDR1 GTSNPN, CDR2 SVGIG (reference sequence). Trimming left V 1 base short and J 4 bases short, with 8 bases between. The CDR3 DNA follows: TGTGCCTGGAGTGAGGGGGGGAATCAGCCCCAGCATTTT. This encodes CAWSEGGNQPQHF.

CDR3 sequence reads: CASSRRRAGGFADTQYF. CDR3 sequence (DNA): TGCGCCAGCAGCCGCCGTCGAGCGGGGGGGTTCGCAGATACGCAGTATTTT. The V gene is TRBV4-3, the J gene TRBJ2-3; the match to TRBD2 covers 10 bases. The CDR3 contains 17 residues. J lost 4 bases, V lost 4 bases, and 11 bases had no gene match. Per the germline V gene, CDR1 is LGHNA and CDR2 is YSLEER.

The V call is TRBV5-4, the J call TRBJ2-5; TRBD1 matches 10 bases. Germline values: CDR1 SGHNT, CDR2 YYREEE (reference sequence). The CDR3 is made up of 16 amino acids. V was clipped by 4 bases and J by 5 bases; unmatched bases: 11. The CDR3 loop reads CASSPPGQGLGETQYF. The CDR3 DNA reads as TGTGCCAGCAGCCCACCGGGACAGGGGCTGGGGGAGACCCAGTACTTC.

The gene calls are TRBV2 and TRBJ2-5; 8 nucleotides agree with TRBD1. The CDR3 is 15 amino acids. V lost 0 bases and J lost 2; bases outside the gene matches: 2. Germline lookup yields CDR1 SNHLY and CDR2 FYNNEI. The CDR3 coding sequence is TGTGCCAGCAGTGAAGCGACAGGGGCTCAAGAGACCCAGTACTTC. Protein: CASSEATGAQETQYF.

The CDR3 nucleotides are TGTGCCAGCAGAACTCTACAGGGAATGATTTACGAGCAGTACTTC. Protein: CASRTLQGMIYEQYF. V and J are TRBV27 and TRBJ2-7; weak D call: TRBD1 (6 bases). The V end lost 6 bases, the J end lost 4 bases, and 19 bases lay between the germline ends. The CDR3 spans 15 residues. CDR1 and CDR2 (germline): MNHEY, SMNVEV (reference sequence).

This clone came up a few times. The rearrangement uses TRBV5-4 and TRBJ2-7; 8 positions match TRBD2. Germline V gene data show CDR1 as SGHNT and CDR2 as YYREEE (reference sequence). This CDR3 is 16 amino acids long. The V segment lost 0 bases and the J segment 7 bases; nucleotides outside the gene matches: 12. The CDR3 here is CASSLGGLAAGREQYF. Written as DNA, the CDR3 is TGTGCCAGCAGCTTGGGTGGACTAGCAGCAGGAAGGGAGCAGTACTTC.

This clone appeared a few times. The chain has TRBV30 and TRBJ2-1; TRBD2 agrees at 8 bases. Germline loops: CDR1 GTSNPN, CDR2 SVGIG (reference sequence). The V and J ends lost 4 bases and 7 bases, in that order; junction bases with no gene match: 9. CDR3 length: 14 amino acids. The CDR3 region is CAWKSAGGPNEQFF. The CDR3, as DNA: TGTGCCTGGAAAAGCGCGGGGGGCCCAAATGAGCAGTTCTTC.

The chain combines TRBV28 with TRBJ2-1; TRBD2 aligns across 13 bases. CDR1 is MDHEN and CDR2 is SYDVKM in the germline V gene. V dropped 5 bases and J dropped 8; count of bases not matched to a gene: 12. The CDR3 consists of 17 residues. CDR3 loop: CASSPGLAGIGADEQFF. The DNA of the CDR3 is TGTGCCAGCAGTCCGGGACTAGCGGGAATCGGGGCGGATGAGCAGTTCTTC.

This clone has only a few counts. The chain couples TRBV5-4 to TRBJ2-5, with 9 bases identical to TRBD1. V lost 2 bases to trimming and J lost 4 bases; unmatched junction nucleotides: 3. Germline loops: CDR1 SGHNT, CDR2 YYREEE (reference sequence). The CDR3 loop spans 14 amino acids. CDR3 protein: CASSLQGAVETQYF. The DNA of the CDR3 is TGTGCCAGCAGCTTACAGGGGGCTGTAGAGACCCAGTACTTC.

This sequence joins TRBV4-3 and TRBJ2-7; 10 bases map to TRBD1. V trimming: 1 base; J trimming: 0 bases; junction bases outside the gene matches: 9. The CDR3 runs to 18 residues. CDR1 LGHNA and CDR2 YSLEER come from the germline V gene. CDR3 DNA sequence: TGCGCCAGCAGCCAAGGAATTGGGGGACAGGGGAGCTCCTACGAGCAGTACTTC. Amino acids: CASSQGIGGQGSSYEQYF.

The V and J genes are TRBV5-5 and TRBJ1-2; D is uncertain. Between the trimmed V and J ends, which lost 4 bases and 4 bases, there was a span of 14 bases. Germline lookup yields CDR1 SGHKS and CDR2 YYEKEE (reference sequence). The CDR3 runs 14 residues. The chain's CDR3 is CASSVGPGSYGYTF. CDR3 sequence (DNA): TGTGCCAGCAGCGTCGGACCGGGAAGCTATGGCTACACCTTC.

As for this clone: Within the sample, other DNA sequences also encode this same CDR3. The chain carries TRBV19 and TRBJ1-6, with D unresolved. V lost 3 bases, J lost 7 bases, and 10 bases lay in between. CDR3 size: 14 residues. CDR1 is LNHDA, CDR2 SQIVND, per germline (reference sequence). CDR3: CASSMGQTNSPLHF. CDR3 nucleotide sequence: TGTGCCAGTAGTATGGGTCAGACAAATTCACCCCTCCACTTT.